The entry below gives a single T cell receptor (beta chain) sequence along with its context. CDR3 length equals 17 residues. J gave up 1 base and V 0 bases, and 5 bases lay outside the gene matches. Germline V gene data show CDR1 as MGHRA and CDR2 as YSYEKL. The table came from immunoSEQ multiplex PCR; TCRdb's copy has only in-frame clones and leaves some out. This sample has under 55,000 clones; 75% to 90% occur once, and the top ten carry roughly 9.1%. This specimen comes from a study of control samples from healthy donors and cancer patients. The sequencing sample was made of blood. This TCR was recovered from a man between 65 and 80 years old in good health. This rearrangement joins TRBV4-1 to TRBJ2-7; TRBD1 matches 11 bases. The CDR3 DNA follows: TGCGCCAGCAGCCAAGAAACCGGGACAGGGGGGTCCTACGAGCAGTACTTC. It yields the protein CASSQETGTGGSYEQYF.